The 11 T cell receptor beta chains presented below share a single source sample, sequenced in a study of blood T cell repertoires in COVID-19. Produced via immunoSEQ multiplex PCR; TCRdb's table is partial and in-frame only. The sample has approximately 110,000 clones; about four fifths are singletons. The sequenced sample consisted of peripheral blood. The receptors were gathered from a man older than 75 with acute or convalescent COVID-19.

Concerning this clone: One end of the junction fails to match germline, which may point to a read error. This rearrangement joins TRBV7-9 to TRBJ1-4; D gene ambiguous. Per germline, CDR1 SEHNR and CDR2 FQNEAQ (reference sequence). This CDR3 comprises 13 residues. The CDR3 region is CASSLGEAAVMDF. In DNA, the CDR3 is TGTGCCAGCAGCTTAGGAGAGGCTGCTGTAATGGATTTT.

The chain recombines TRBV5-1 with TRBJ1-2; maybe TRBD1 (5 bases). V lost 0 bases to trimming and J lost 4 bases, with 10 bases between them. The CDR3 is 14 amino acids. Germline CDR1 reads SGHRS; CDR2 reads YFSETQ. The CDR3 is CASSLGTGPYGYTF. For the CDR3, the DNA is TGCGCCAGCAGCTTGGGTACAGGACCCTATGGCTACACCTTC. The whole variable domain, filled in from reference TRBV5-1 and TRBJ1-2, reads KAGVTQTPRYLIKTRGQQVTLSCSPISGHRSVSWYQQTPGQGLQFLFEYFSETQRNKGNFPGRFSGRQFSNSRSEMNVSTLELGDSALYLCASSLGTGPYGYTFGSGTRLTVV.

In its sample, this clone was seen once. The chain uses TRBV18 and TRBJ1-4; D is uncertain. CDR1 KGHSH and CDR2 LQKENI come from the germline V gene. The V and J ends lost 3 bases and 8 bases respectively, with 7 bases between them. CDR3 length: 12 amino acids. The CDR3 region is CASSPAGEKLFF. CDR3 nucleotides: TGTGCCAGCTCACCCGCGGGCGAAAAACTGTTTTTT.

The chain carries TRBV5-1 and TRBJ2-5; 7 bases align to TRBD1. Germline V gene lookup returns CDR1 SGHRS and CDR2 YFSETQ. The ends lost 3 bases at V and 5 bases at J; junction bases unmatched: 16. This CDR3 contains 17 residues. CDR3 DNA sequence: TGCGCCAGCAGCTCGGACCCCGCCAGGGGGTTTTTGGAGACCCAGTACTTC. Its translation is CASSSDPARGFLETQYF.

The V call is TRBV5-1, the J call TRBJ2-1; the match to TRBD1 covers 11 bases. The germline gives CDR1 SGHRS, CDR2 YFSETQ. V trimming: 0 bases; J trimming: 7 bases; junction bases outside the gene matches: 6. This CDR3 comprises 16 residues. CDR3 DNA sequence: TGCGCCAGCAGCTTGGAATTCGGGACAGGGGGAAATGAGCAGTTCTTC. This encodes CASSLEFGTGGNEQFF.

The V call is TRBV29-1, the J call TRBJ2-7, with D possibly matching TRBD2 (5 bases). Per the germline V gene, CDR1 is SQVTM and CDR2 is ANQGSEA. V lost 0 bases, J lost 4 bases, and 16 bases lay in between. The CDR3 sequence is 15 residues long. The CDR3 sequence is CSVEDPTSRRYEQYF. The CDR3 DNA reads as TGCAGCGTTGAAGATCCGACAAGCAGGAGGTACGAGCAGTACTTC.

In DNA, the CDR3 is TGTGCCAGCTCACCGGACGGGGGGTGGGGTTTCTTT. Its translation is CASSPDGGWGFF. The chain is built from TRBV18 and TRBJ1-1; the D gene is possibly TRBD1 (5 bases). The CDR3 consists of 12 residues. Trimming cost V 3 bases and J 13 bases, with 15 bases left between them. The germline V gene has CDR1 KGHSH and CDR2 LQKENI.

This sequence joins TRBV30 and TRBJ2-2, with D uncertain. Germline V gene sequence: CDR1 GTSNPN, CDR2 SVGIG (reference sequence). The CDR3 runs to 18 residues. The V end lost 0 bases, the J end lost 5 bases, and 22 bases lay between the germline ends. The CDR3 DNA reads TGTGCCTGGAGTGTACTGGGTGGCTCAGGAACTTCTACCGGGGAGCTGTTTTTT. Its translation is CAWSVLGGSGTSTGELFF.

The CDR3 region has the DNA TGCAGCGTTCACGCAGGGCCCCGGCATAGGTACAATGAGCAGTTCTTC. It specifies CSVHAGPRHRYNEQFF. V and J are TRBV29-1 and TRBJ2-1; possibly TRBD1 for D (5 bases). Germline values: CDR1 SQVTM, CDR2 ANQGSEA. V shed 5 bases and J shed 4 bases, with 21 bases lying between them. The CDR3 length is 16 residues.

The V and J genes are TRBV24-1 and TRBJ1-2; a possible D gene is TRBD1 (6 bases). Germline CDR1 reads KGHDR; CDR2 reads SFDVKD. CDR3 size: 13 residues. The ends were cut back, 3 bases at V and 8 bases at J, with 12 bases in the middle. CDR3 DNA: TGTGCCACCAGTGATGGCACAGGGTTCGGCTACACCTTC. As protein: CATSDGTGFGYTF.

The gene calls are TRBV30 and TRBJ1-4; D is unresolved. Germline V gene lookup returns CDR1 GTSNPN and CDR2 SVGIG (reference sequence). CDR3 length: 14 residues. The ends were cut back, 1 base at V and 3 bases at J, with 9 bases in the middle. The CDR3 loop is CAWSEGGPNEKLFF. As DNA, the CDR3 is TGTGCCTGGAGTGAGGGAGGCCCTAATGAAAAACTGTTTTTT.